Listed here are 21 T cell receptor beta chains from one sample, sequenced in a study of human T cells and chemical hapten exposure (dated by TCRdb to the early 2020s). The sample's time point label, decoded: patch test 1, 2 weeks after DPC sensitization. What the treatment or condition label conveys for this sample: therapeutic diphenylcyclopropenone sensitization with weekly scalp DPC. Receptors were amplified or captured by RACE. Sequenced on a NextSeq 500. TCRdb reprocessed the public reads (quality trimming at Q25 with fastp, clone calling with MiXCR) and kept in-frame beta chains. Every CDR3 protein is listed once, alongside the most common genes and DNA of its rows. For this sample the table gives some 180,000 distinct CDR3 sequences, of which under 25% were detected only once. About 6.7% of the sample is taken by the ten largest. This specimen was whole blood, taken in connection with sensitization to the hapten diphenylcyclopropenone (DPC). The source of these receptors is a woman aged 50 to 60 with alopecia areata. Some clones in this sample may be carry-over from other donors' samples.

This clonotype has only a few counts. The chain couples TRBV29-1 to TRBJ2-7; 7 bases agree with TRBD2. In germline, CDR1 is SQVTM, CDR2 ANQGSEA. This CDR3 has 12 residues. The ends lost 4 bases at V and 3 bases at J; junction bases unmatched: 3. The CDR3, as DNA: TGCAGCGTTGCTACTAGCGACTACGAGCAGTACTTC. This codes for CSVATSDYEQYF.

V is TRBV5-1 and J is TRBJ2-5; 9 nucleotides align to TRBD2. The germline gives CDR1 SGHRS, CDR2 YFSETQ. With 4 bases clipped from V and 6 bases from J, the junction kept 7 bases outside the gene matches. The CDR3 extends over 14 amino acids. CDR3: CASSDLAGAKTQYF. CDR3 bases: TGCGCCAGCAGCGATTTAGCGGGAGCAAAGACCCAGTACTTC.

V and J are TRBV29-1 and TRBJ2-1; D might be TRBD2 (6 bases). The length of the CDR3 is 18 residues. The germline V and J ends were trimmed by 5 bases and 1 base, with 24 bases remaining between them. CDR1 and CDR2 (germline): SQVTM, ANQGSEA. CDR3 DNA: TGCAGCGTTCCCCAAACTAGCAAGGAACTATGGTCCTACAATGAGCAGTTCTTC. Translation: CSVPQTSKELWSYNEQFF.

The CDR3 loop is CSVSGGVDQPQHF. The CDR3, as DNA: TGCAGCGTCTCCGGAGGGGTGGATCAGCCCCAGCATTTT. The V gene is TRBV29-1, the J gene TRBJ1-5; D possibly corresponds to TRBD1 (5 bases). Germline V CDR1 and CDR2: SQVTM, ANQGSEA. The length of the CDR3 is 13 residues. V lost 6 bases, J lost 5 bases, and 14 bases lay in between.

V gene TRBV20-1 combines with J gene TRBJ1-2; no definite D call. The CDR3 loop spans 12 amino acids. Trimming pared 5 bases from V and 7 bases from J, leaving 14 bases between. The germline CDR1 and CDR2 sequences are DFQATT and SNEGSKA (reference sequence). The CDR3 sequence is CSASPWVGGYTF. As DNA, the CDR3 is TGCAGTGCTTCCCCCTGGGTGGGTGGCTACACCTTC.

The CDR3 is CASSSRQGQVTDTQYF. CDR3 sequence (DNA): TGTGCCAGCAGCTCGAGACAGGGACAGGTCACAGATACGCAGTATTTT. The chain has TRBV7-9 and TRBJ2-3, with 8 bases aligning to TRBD1. V lost 4 bases, J lost 2 bases, and 8 bases stayed unmatched. Germline V lookup: CDR1 SEHNR, CDR2 FQNEAQ (reference sequence). The CDR3 loop spans 16 amino acids.

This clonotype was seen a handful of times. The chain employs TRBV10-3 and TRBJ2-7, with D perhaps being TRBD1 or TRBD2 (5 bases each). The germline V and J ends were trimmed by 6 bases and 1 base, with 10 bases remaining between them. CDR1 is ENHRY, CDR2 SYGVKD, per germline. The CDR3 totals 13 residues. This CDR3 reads CAIRGTDSYEQYF. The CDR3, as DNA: TGTGCCATCAGGGGGACGGATTCCTACGAGCAGTACTTC.

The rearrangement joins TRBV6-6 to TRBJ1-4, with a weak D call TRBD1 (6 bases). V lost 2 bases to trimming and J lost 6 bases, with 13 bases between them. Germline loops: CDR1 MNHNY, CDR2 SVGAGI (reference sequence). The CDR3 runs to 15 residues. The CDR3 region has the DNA TGTGCCAGCAGTTACGCTAGGGGGTTTGATGAAAAACTGTTTTTT. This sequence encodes CASSYARGFDEKLFF.

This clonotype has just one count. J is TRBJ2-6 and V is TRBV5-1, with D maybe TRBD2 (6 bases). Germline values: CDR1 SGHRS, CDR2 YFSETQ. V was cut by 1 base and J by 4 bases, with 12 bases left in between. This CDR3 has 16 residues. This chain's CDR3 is CASSLSGEPGANVLTF. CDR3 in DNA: TGCGCCAGCAGCTTGTCGGGGGAGCCCGGGGCCAACGTCCTGACTTTC.

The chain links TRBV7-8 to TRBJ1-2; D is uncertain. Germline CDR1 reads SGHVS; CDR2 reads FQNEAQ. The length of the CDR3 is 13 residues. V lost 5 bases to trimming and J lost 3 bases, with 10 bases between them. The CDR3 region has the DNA TGTGCCAGCAGCGCAGACACTTACTATGGCTACACCTTC. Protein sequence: CASSADTYYGYTF. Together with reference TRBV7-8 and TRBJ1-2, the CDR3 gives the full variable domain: GAGVSQSPRYKVAKRGQDVALRCDPISGHVSLFWYQQALGQGPEFLTYFQNEAQLDKSGLPSDRFFAERPEGSVSTLKIQRTQQEDSAVYLCASSADTYYGYTFGSGTRLTVV.

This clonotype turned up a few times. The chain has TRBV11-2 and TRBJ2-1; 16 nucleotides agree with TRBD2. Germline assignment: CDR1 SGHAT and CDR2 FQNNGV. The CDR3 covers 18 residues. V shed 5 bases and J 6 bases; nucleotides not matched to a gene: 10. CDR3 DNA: TGTGCCAGCAGCCCCGTCCCGGGACTAGCGGGAGGGTCCAATGAGCAGTTCTTC. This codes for CASSPVPGLAGGSNEQFF. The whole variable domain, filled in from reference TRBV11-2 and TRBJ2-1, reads EAGVAQSPRYKIIEKRQSVAFWCNPISGHATLYWYQQILGQGPKLLIQFQNNGVVDDSQLPKDRFSAERLKGVDSTLKIQPAKLEDSAVYLCASSPVPGLAGGSNEQFFGPGTRLTVL.

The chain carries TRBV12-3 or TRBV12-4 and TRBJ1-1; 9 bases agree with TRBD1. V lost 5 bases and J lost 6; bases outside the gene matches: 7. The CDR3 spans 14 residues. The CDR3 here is CASSRGQGTPEAFF. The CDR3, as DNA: TGTGCCAGCAGTCGCGGACAGGGGACACCTGAAGCTTTCTTT.

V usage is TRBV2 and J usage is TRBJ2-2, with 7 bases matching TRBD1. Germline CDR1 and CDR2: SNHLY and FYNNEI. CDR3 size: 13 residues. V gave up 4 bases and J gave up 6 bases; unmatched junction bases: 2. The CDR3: CASSAQGSGELFF. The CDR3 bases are TGTGCCAGCAGTGCACAGGGGTCCGGGGAGCTGTTTTTT. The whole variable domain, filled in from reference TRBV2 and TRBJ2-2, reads EPEVTQTPSHQVTQMGQEVILRCVPISNHLYFYWYRQILGQKVEFLVSFYNNEISEKSEIFDDQFSVERPDGSNFTLKIRSTKLEDSAMYFCASSAQGSGELFFGEGSRLTVL.

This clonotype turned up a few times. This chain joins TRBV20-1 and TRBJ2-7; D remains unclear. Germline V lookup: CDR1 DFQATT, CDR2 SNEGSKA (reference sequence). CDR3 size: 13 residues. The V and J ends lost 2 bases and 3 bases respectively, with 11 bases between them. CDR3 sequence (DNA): TGCAGTGCTAGAAGGGTAGTGGGCTACGAGCAGTACTTC. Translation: CSARRVVGYEQYF.

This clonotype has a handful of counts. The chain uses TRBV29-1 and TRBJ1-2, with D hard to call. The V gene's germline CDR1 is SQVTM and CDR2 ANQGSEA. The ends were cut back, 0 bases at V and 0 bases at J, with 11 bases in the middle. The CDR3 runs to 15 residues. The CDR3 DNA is TGCAGCGTTGAAGATTCGACAACACCTAACTATGGCTACACCTTC. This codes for CSVEDSTTPNYGYTF.

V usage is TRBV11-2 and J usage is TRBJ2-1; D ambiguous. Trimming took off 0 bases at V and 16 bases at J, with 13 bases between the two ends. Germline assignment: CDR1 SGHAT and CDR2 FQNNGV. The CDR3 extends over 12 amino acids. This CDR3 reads CASSLDGPRCFF. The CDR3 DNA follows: TGTGCCAGCAGCTTAGACGGGCCAAGGTGTTTCTTC.

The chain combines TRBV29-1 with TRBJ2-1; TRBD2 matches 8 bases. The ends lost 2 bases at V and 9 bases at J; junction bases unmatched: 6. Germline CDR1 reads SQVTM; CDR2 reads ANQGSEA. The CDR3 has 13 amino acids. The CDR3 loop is CSVEKTSESEQFF. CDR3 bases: TGCAGCGTTGAAAAGACTAGCGAAAGTGAGCAGTTCTTC.

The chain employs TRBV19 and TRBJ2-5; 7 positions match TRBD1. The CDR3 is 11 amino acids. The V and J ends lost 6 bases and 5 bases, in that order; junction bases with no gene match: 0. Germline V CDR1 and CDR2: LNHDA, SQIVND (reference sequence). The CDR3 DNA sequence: TGTGCCAGTAGACAGGGGGAGACCCAGTACTTC. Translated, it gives CASRQGETQYF.

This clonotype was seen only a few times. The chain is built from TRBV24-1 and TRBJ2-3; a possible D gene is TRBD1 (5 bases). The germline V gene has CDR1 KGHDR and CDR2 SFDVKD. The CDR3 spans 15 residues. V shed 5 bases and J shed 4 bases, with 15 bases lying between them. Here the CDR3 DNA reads TGTGCCACCAGTGGGGGCGCTTCCCAGTCAGATACGCAGTATTTT. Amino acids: CATSGGASQSDTQYF.

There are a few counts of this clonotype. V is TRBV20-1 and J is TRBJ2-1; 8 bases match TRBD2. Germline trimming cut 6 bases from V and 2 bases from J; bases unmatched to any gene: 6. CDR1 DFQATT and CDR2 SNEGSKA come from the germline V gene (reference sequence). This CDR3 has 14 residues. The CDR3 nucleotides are TGCAGTGCCAATAGCGGGATCGCCTACAATGAGCAGTTCTTC. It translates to CSANSGIAYNEQFF.

The DNA for the CDR3 is TGCAGTGCCAGTAGGGGGGCCAGGGATTCACCCCTCCACTTT. Its translation: CSASRGARDSPLHF. V is TRBV20-1 and J is TRBJ1-6, with D perhaps TRBD1 (6 bases). Germline CDR1 is DFQATT and CDR2 is SNEGSKA (reference sequence). This CDR3 has 14 amino acids. Trimming left V 6 bases short and J 8 bases short, with 17 bases between.